This paragraph covers one T cell receptor (beta chain) sequence. What it binds is not known. Time point noted: week 23, last vaccination. Each vaccine dose was 300 ug of mutant IDH1 20-mer peptide, with topical imiquimod. New WHO grade 3 or 4 astrocytomas that were IDH1-mutant and ATRX-lost occurred in the donors. This entry is derived from a study of a mutant IDH1 vaccine in newly diagnosed glioma. Overall study context: Vaccines were begun 4-6 weeks after radiotherapy alone, or with temozolomide cycles. The study's findings and limits: There seemed to be no relation between pseudoprogression and changes in top peripheral T cell clonotypes.

The CDR3 sequence is 15 residues long. V lost 8 bases to trimming and J lost 5 bases; unmatched junction nucleotides: 10. CDR1 is MNHEY, CDR2 SVGAGI, per germline. Clones were read by immunoSEQ multiplex PCR, and TCRdb kept only the in-frame ones, dropping some. The table includes about 56,000 clones, more than 75% detected once. The TCR comes from a man aged 40-50 years with glioma. The chain is built from TRBV6-5 and TRBJ2-7, with 12 bases identical to TRBD1. The source material was PBMCs, sampled from a glioma patient whose treatment included an IDH1 peptide vaccine. The CDR3 is CASGELGTGGHEQYF. CDR3 DNA: TGTGCCAGCGGGGAATTGGGGACAGGGGGCCACGAGCAGTACTTC.